This is a list of T cell receptor beta chains from one sample in a study of CD8 T cells in Susac syndrome. One entry per CDR3 protein, called by TCRdb with MiXCR from the immunoSEQ multiplex PCR reads. The table includes about 400,000 distinct CDR3 sequences, more than 70% detected once. Material: CD8+ T cells from PBMCs. The receptors derive from a human donor with multiple sclerosis. CDR3s include the opening cysteine and the closing phenylalanine or tryptophan. Fields, in order: D gene, clone size, V gene, J gene, CDR3 protein, CDR3 DNA. D genes are given only for firm matches. The size of a clone is reported for some rows only, either as once, few or many, or as a class for expanded clones.

NA,NA,TRBV7-6,TRBJ2-3,CASSARFRGFTDTQYF,TGTGCCAGCAGCGCCCGATTCCGGGGCTTCACAGATACGCAGTATTTT
NA,NA,TRBV9,TRBJ2-2,CASSVDGSDSGELFF,TGTGCCAGCAGCGTAGACGGGAGTGATTCAGGGGAGCTGTTTTTT
NA,NA,TRBV10-1,TRBJ2-3,CASSRRTTDTQYF,TGCGCCAGCAGTCGGAGAACCACAGATACGCAGTATTTT
TRBD1,NA,TRBV4-1,TRBJ1-5,CASSQGQATGVSGNQPQHF,TGCGCCAGCAGCCAAGGTCAGGCAACAGGGGTTTCAGGCAATCAGCCCCAGCATTTT
TRBD2,NA,TRBV27,TRBJ2-1,CASSPLARSSYNEQFF,TGTGCCAGCAGTCCACTAGCGAGGAGCTCCTACAATGAGCAGTTCTTC
NA,NA,TRBV29-1,TRBJ2-1,CSVEGASVHNEQFF,TGCAGCGTTGAAGGGGCTAGCGTACACAATGAGCAGTTCTTC
TRBD2,few,TRBV6-1,TRBJ2-3,CASSEWLADTDTQYF,TGTGCCAGCAGTGAATGGCTAGCGGACACAGATACGCAGTATTTT
NA,NA,TRBV5-4,TRBJ2-2,CASSLEGLNTGELFF,TGTGCCAGCAGCTTGGAAGGCCTGAACACCGGGGAGCTGTTTTTT
NA,NA,TRBV27,TRBJ2-7,CASSFRGTAYEQYF,TGTGCCAGCAGTTTCAGGGGCACCGCCTACGAGCAGTACTTC
TRBD1,NA,TRBV4-1,TRBJ1-5,CASSQYDRGPQPQHF,TGCGCCAGCAGCCAATACGACAGGGGGCCTCAGCCCCAGCATTTT
NA,NA,TRBV7-9,TRBJ2-1,CASSFSDGPPWGEQFF,TGTGCCAGCAGCTTCTCGGACGGCCCTCCATGGGGTGAGCAGTTCTTC
TRBD1,NA,TRBV5-5,TRBJ1-2,CASSEGTGSGYTF,TGTGCCAGCAGCGAAGGGACAGGGAGCGGCTACACCTTC
NA,NA,TRBV12-3/TRBV12-4,TRBJ2-1,CASSSDDTNEQFF,TGTGCCAGCAGTTCGGACGATACAAATGAGCAGTTCTTC
NA,NA,TRBV4-1,TRBJ1-5,CASSHPGPQHF,TGCGCCAGCAGCCACCCAGGACCCCAGCATTTT
NA,NA,TRBV6-5,TRBJ1-1,CASSYSQGLNTEAFF,TGTGCCAGCAGTTACTCCCAGGGGCTGAACACTGAAGCTTTCTTT
NA,NA,TRBV30,TRBJ2-7,CAWSGTTRAYEQYF,TGTGCCTGGAGTGGTACTACCCGAGCCTACGAGCAGTACTTC
NA,NA,TRBV7-8,TRBJ1-5,CASSFADGINQPQHF,TGTGCCAGCAGCTTCGCGGATGGGATCAATCAGCCCCAGCATTTT
NA,NA,TRBV9,TRBJ2-2,CASSVVPGYTGELFF,TGTGCCAGCAGCGTAGTGCCGGGATACACCGGGGAGCTGTTTTTT
NA,NA,TRBV7-6,TRBJ2-1,CASSLELADFLNEQFF,TGTGCCAGCAGCTTAGAACTAGCTGACTTCCTAAATGAGCAGTTCTTC
NA,once,TRBV13,TRBJ1-2,CASSLGGRDYGYTF,TGTGCCAGCAGCCTGGGCGGTCGGGACTATGGCTACACCTTC
NA,NA,TRBV3-1,TRBJ2-5,CASSPEGEETQYF,TGTGCCAGCAGCCCCGAAGGTGAAGAGACCCAGTACTTC
TRBD1,few,TRBV27,TRBJ2-7,CASSTGDPYEQYF,TGTGCCAGCAGCACAGGGGACCCTTACGAGCAGTACTTC
TRBD2,few,TRBV6-2/TRBV6-3,TRBJ2-7,CASSLLAGPTYEQYF,TGTGCCAGCAGTCTTCTAGCGGGGCCGACCTACGAGCAGTACTTC
NA,NA,TRBV6-2/TRBV6-3,TRBJ2-2,CASLIGFNGELFF,TGTGCCAGCCTCATCGGGTTTAACGGGGAGCTGTTTTTT
NA,few,TRBV4-1,TRBJ1-5,CASSPPGQPQHF,TGTGCCAGCAGTCCACCAGGGCAGCCCCAGCATTTT
NA,NA,TRBV6-2/TRBV6-3,TRBJ2-3,CASNPLRDPKESTQYF,TGTGCCAGCAACCCCTTGAGGGACCCAAAAGAAAGTACGCAGTATTTT
NA,NA,TRBV11-2,TRBJ2-7,CASSPGWTYEQYF,TGTGCCAGCAGCCCGGGATGGACCTACGAGCAGTACTTC
TRBD2,NA,TRBV29-1,TRBJ2-1,CSVEGTTVNEQFF,TGCAGCGTTGAGGGGACTACGGTCAATGAGCAGTTCTTC
TRBD1,NA,TRBV27,TRBJ1-1,CASSWTGERTEAFF,TGTGCCAGCAGCTGGACAGGGGAAAGGACTGAAGCTTTCTTT
TRBD1,NA,TRBV20-1,TRBJ1-1,CSASIQGLNTEAFF,TGCAGTGCTAGTATACAGGGGCTGAACACTGAAGCTTTCTTT
NA,NA,TRBV20-1,TRBJ2-3,CSAMALAYGTDTQYF,TGCAGTGCGATGGCCTTAGCGTACGGCACAGATACGCAGTATTTT
TRBD1,NA,TRBV27,TRBJ1-2,CASSFSTGGAYGYTF,TGTGCCAGCAGCTTCTCGACAGGGGGCGCCTATGGCTACACCTTC
NA,NA,TRBV9,TRBJ2-3,CASSPRRGTDTQYF,TGTGCCAGCAGCCCCCGGAGGGGCACAGATACGCAGTATTTT
NA,NA,TRBV6-2/TRBV6-3,TRBJ1-1,CASGWEGSTEAFF,TGTGCCAGCGGGTGGGAGGGAAGCACTGAAGCTTTCTTT
NA,NA,TRBV4-2,TRBJ1-5,CASSQWAGENQPQHF,TGTGCCAGCAGCCAATGGGCAGGGGAAAATCAGCCCCAGCATTTT
NA,NA,TRBV5-1,TRBJ2-1,CASSPEAAYNEQFF,TGCGCCAGCAGCCCGGAAGCGGCGTACAATGAGCAGTTCTTC
NA,NA,TRBV30,TRBJ2-7,CAWSVGSGNYEQYF,TGTGCCTGGAGTGTAGGCTCAGGGAACTACGAGCAGTACTTC
NA,NA,TRBV4-1,TRBJ2-7,CASSQGGRGEQYF,TGCGCCAGCAGCCAAGGGGGAAGGGGCGAGCAGTACTTC
NA,NA,TRBV7-8,TRBJ1-4,CASSLSLRSFNEKLFF,TGTGCCAGCAGCTTATCCCTCCGAAGCTTCAATGAAAAACTGTTTTTT